Here is one T cell receptor beta chain with its context. This clonotype came up many times. The antigen it recognizes is unknown. Base qualities are not recorded, but no much larger clone differs from it by a single base. The record originates from a study of T-cell memory formation after mild COVID-19 (dated by TCRdb to the early 2020s). In the study overall: TCR sequence clusters from the two donors were largely donor specific. T-cell clones expanding and contracting after mild COVID-19 in two donors were tracked by longitudinal TCRalpha and TCRbeta repertoire sequencing. The cohort was made up of two young adult volunteers, one female and one male, who were previously healthy. What the work shows at the level of the full study, not this receptor alone: From day 15 to 85, contracting clones showed balanced CD4/CD8 phenotypes, whereas a second wave of clones that expanded from day 15 to 37 leaned towards CD4+. Contracting CD4+ clones turned up mainly in the CM and EM memory subsets, whereas EMRA was where CD8+ clones were enriched. Whether the second-wave clones peaking on day 37 were SARS-CoV-2 specific was not confirmed. Some responding clones were detected in pre-infection memory, suggesting pre-existing cross-reactive memory T cells joined the SARS-CoV-2 response. The study covered only two mild cases, and larger cohorts including severe cases with pre-infection samples were considered necessary.

Sequenced on an Illumina NovaSeq 6000. cDNA libraries for TCRalpha and TCRbeta were prepared by 5'RACE using constant-segment primers, with sample barcodes and unique molecular identifiers added. RNA was extracted from every sample with Trizol reagent. Library amplification was performed in two PCR steps, and a second sample barcode and Illumina TruSeq adapters were introduced in the second step. Sequencing of the libraries was done on an Illumina NovaSeq, producing 2 x 150 bp paired-end reads. Per the authors' processing: Demultiplexing of reads and collapsing into UMI-guided consensus sequences were performed with migec v1.2.7. With mixcr v2.1.11, UMI consensuses were aligned to TRA and TRB V and J templates and assembled into clonotypes. Expanded or contracted clonotypes were those called significant by both edgeR and NoisET, with noise models trained on biological replicates. edgeR calls used a false discovery rate-adjusted p below 0.01 and a log2 fold-change threshold of 1. As an exploratory analysis of dynamics, max-normalized trajectories of the 1000 most abundant clonotypes were examined with PCA combined with hierarchical clustering. Each responding clone was given a CD4 or CD8 phenotype based on the CD4+ and CD8+ repertoires, which had been sequenced separately. TCRdb trimmed public reads at Q25 via fastp, called clones via MiXCR and kept in-frame beta chains. Each entry merges the rows of one CDR3 protein and shows their most common DNA and genes. The V and J calls follow TCRdb's processing rather than the paper's. The sample table holds hundreds of thousands of distinct CDR3 sequences, of which around a sixth were seen once. Around 12% of the sample is held by the ten biggest clonotypes.

PBMCs were isolated by Ficoll-Paque density gradient centrifugation. The trim is 4 bases for V and 7 bases for J, with a gap of 12 bases between the germline ends. According to the germline V gene, CDR1 reads SGHRS and CDR2 reads YFSETQ. CDR3 length: 14 amino acids, cysteine to phenylalanine. The CDR3 DNA has 42 bases and is translated from base 1. The source material was PBMCs or a T cell subset sorted from them (not recorded which). The receptor's source is an adult woman who had mild COVID-19 (a few samples of this study predate the infection). The sample titles of this study are shuffled in the database, so cell type and time point are left out; the donor was told from shared clones. The chain employs TRBV5-1 and TRBJ1-6; confidence is insufficient to name the D gene. At the DNA level, the sequence is TGCGCCAGCAGCCCGTCGACGGAGAATTCACCCCTCCACTTT. It encodes CASSPSTENSPLHF. With the rest looked up from the reference TRBV5-1 and TRBJ1-6 genes rather than sequenced, the full variable domain is KAGVTQTPRYLIKTRGQQVTLSCSPISGHRSVSWYQQTPGQGLQFLFEYFSETQRNKGNFPGRFSGRQFSNSRSEMNVSTLELGDSALYLCASSPSTENSPLHFGNGTRLTVT.